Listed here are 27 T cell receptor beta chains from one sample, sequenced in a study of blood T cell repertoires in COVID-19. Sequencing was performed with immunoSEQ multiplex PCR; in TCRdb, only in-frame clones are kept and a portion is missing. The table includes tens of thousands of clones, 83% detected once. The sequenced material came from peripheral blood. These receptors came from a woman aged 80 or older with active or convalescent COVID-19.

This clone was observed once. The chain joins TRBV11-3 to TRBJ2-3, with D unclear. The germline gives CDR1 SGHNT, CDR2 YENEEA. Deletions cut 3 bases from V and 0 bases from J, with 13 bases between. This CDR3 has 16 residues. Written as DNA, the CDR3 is TGTGCCAGCAGCTTTGGTTTAGAATCTAGCACAGATACGCAGTATTTT. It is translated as CASSFGLESSTDTQYF.

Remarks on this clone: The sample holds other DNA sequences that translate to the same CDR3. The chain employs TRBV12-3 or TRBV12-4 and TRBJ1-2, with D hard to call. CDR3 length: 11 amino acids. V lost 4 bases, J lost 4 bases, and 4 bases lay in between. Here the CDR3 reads CASSSLYGYTF. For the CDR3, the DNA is TGTGCCAGCAGTTCCCTCTATGGCTACACCTTC.

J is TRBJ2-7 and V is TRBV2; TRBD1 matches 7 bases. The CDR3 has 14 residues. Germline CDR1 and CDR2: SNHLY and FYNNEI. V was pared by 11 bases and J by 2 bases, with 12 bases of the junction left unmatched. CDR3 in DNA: TGTGCCGGCCAAAGGACAGGTCCCCCCTACGAGCAGTACTTC. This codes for CAGQRTGPPYEQYF.

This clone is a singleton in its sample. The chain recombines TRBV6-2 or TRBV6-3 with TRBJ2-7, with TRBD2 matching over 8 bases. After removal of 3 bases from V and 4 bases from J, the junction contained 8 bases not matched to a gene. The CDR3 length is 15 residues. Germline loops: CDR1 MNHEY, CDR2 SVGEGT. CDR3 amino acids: CASSYVLAERYEQYF. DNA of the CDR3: TGTGCCAGCAGTTATGTACTAGCGGAAAGATACGAGCAGTACTTC.

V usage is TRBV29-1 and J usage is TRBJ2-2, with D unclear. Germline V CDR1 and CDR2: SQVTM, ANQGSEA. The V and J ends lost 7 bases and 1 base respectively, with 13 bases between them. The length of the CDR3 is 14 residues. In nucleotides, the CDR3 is TGCAGCGCTCGCGCATCTTTGAACACCGGGGAGCTGTTTTTT. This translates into CSARASLNTGELFF.

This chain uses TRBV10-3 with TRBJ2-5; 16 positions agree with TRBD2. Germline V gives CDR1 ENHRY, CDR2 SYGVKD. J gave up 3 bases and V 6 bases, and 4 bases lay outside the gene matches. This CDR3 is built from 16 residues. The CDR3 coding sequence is TGTGCCATCAGCCGGGGGACTAGCGGGAGGGAAGAGACCCAGTACTTC. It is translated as CAISRGTSGREETQYF.

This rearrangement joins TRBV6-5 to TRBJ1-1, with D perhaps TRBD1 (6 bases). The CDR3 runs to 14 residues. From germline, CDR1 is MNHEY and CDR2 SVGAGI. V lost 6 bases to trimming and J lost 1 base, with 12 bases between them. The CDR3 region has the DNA TGTGCCAGCAGGTATCAGGGGCCGAACACTGAAGCTTTCTTT. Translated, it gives CASRYQGPNTEAFF.

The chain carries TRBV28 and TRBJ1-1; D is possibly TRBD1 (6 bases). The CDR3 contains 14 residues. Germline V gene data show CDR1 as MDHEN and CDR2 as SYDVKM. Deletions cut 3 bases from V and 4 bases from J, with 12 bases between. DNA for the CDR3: TGTGCCAGCAGTTTTACCAGGGGAACCACTGAAGCTTTCTTT. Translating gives CASSFTRGTTEAFF.

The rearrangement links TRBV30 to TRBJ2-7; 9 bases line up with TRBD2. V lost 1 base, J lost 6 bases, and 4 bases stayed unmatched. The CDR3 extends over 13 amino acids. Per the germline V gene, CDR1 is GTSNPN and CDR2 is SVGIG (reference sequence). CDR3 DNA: TGTGCCTGGAGTGCGGGACTAGCTCTCGAGCAGTACTTC. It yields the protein CAWSAGLALEQYF.

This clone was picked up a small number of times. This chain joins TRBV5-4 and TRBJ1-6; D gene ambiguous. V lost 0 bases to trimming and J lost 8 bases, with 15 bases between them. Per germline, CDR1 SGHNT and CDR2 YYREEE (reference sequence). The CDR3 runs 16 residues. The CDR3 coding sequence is TGTGCCAGCAGCTTGGCCCGGGGATCCGCGGATTCACCCCTCCACTTT. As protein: CASSLARGSADSPLHF.

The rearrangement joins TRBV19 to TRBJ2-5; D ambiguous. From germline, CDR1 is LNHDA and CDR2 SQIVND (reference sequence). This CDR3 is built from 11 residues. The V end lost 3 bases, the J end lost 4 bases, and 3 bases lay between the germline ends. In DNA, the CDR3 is TGTGCCAGTAGTATGAGAGAGACCCAGTACTTC. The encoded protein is CASSMRETQYF.

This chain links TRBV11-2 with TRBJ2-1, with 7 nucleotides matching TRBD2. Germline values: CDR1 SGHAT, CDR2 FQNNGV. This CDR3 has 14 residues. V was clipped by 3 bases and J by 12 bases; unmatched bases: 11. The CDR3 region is CASSLQTSSQSQFF. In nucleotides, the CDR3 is TGTGCCAGCAGCTTGCAGACTAGCAGCCAGTCGCAGTTCTTC.

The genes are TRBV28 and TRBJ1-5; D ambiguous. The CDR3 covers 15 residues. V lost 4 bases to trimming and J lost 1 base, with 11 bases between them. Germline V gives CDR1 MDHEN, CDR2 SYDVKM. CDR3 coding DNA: TGTGCCAGCAGTTCACCCAGTCCGAGCAATCAGCCCCAGCATTTT. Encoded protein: CASSSPSPSNQPQHF.

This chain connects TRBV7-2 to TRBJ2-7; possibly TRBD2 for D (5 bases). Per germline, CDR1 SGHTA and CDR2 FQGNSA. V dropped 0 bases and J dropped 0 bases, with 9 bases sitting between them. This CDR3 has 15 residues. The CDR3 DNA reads TGTGCCAGCAGCTTAGCGGCGGGTCTCTCCTACGAGCAGTACTTC. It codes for CASSLAAGLSYEQYF. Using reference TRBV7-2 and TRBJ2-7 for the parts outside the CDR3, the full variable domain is GAGVSQSPSNKVTEKGKDVELRCDPISGHTALYWYRQSLGQGLEFLIYFQGNSAPDKSGLPSDRFSAERTGGSVSTLTIQRTQQEDSAVYLCASSLAAGLSYEQYFGPGTRLTVT.

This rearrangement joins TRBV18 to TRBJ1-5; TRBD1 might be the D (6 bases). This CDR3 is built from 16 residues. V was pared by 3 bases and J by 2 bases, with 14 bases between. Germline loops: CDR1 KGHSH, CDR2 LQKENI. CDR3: CASSPPEQGRNQPQHF. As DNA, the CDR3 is TGTGCCAGCTCACCGCCGGAACAGGGACGCAATCAGCCCCAGCATTTT.

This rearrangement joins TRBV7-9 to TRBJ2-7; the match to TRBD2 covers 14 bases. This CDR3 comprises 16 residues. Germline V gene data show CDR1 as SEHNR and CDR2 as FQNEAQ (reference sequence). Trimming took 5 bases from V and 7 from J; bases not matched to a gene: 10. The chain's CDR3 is CASSQPGLAGVGEQYF. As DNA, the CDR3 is TGTGCCAGCAGCCAACCGGGACTAGCGGGAGTAGGGGAGCAGTACTTC.

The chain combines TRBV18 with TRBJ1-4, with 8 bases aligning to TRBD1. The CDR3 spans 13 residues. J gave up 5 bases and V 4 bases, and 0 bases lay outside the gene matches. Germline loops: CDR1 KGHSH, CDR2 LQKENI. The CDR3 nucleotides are TGTGCCAGCTCACGGGACAGGAATGAAAAACTGTTTTTT. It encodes CASSRDRNEKLFF.

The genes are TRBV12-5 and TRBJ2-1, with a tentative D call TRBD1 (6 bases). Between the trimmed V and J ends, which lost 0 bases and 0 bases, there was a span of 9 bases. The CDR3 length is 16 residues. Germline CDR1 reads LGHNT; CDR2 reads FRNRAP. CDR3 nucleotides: TGTGCTAGTGGTTTGGTACAGGGCAACTCCTACAATGAGCAGTTCTTC. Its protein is CASGLVQGNSYNEQFF.

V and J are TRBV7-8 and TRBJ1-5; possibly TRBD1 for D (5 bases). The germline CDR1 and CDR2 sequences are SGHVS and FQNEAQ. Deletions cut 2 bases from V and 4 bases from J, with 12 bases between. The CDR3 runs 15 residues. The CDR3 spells CASSLSQTANQPQHF. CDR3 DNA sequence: TGTGCCAGCAGCTTATCACAGACAGCTAATCAGCCCCAGCATTTT.

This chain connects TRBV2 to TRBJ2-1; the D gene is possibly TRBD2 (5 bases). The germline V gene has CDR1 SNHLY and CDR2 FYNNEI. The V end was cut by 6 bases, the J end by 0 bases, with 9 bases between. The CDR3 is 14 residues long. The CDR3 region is CASRDGVSYNEQFF. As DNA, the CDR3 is TGTGCCAGCAGAGACGGGGTCTCCTACAATGAGCAGTTCTTC.

CDR3 DNA sequence: TGTGCCAGTACTCAGGGTTTTGAGCAGTACTTC. Protein sequence: CASTQGFEQYF. The rearrangement links TRBV6-5 to TRBJ2-7; possible D gene TRBD1, 5 bases. V gave up 9 bases and J gave up 7 bases, with 13 bases separating them. The CDR3 is 11 residues long. Germline V gene lookup returns CDR1 MNHEY and CDR2 SVGAGI.

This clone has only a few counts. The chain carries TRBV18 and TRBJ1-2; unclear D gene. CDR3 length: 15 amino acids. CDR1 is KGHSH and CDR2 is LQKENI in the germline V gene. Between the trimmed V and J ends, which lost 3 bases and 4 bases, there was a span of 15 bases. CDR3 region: CASSPSGGSAYGYTF. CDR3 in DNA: TGTGCCAGCTCACCGAGTGGAGGCTCGGCCTATGGCTACACCTTC. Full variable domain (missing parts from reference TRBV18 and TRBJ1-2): NAGVMQNPRHLVRRRGQEARLRCSPMKGHSHVYWYRQLPEEGLKFMVYLQKENIIDESGMPKERFSAEFPKEGPSILRIQQVVRGDSAAYFCASSPSGGSAYGYTFGSGTRLTVV.

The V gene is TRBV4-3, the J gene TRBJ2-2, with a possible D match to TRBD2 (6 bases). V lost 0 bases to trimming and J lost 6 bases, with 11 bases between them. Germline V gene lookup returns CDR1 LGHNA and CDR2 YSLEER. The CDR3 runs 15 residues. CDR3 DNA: TGCGCCAGCAGCCAAGACTCTTCGGGGGCCGGGGAGCTGTTTTTT. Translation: CASSQDSSGAGELFF.

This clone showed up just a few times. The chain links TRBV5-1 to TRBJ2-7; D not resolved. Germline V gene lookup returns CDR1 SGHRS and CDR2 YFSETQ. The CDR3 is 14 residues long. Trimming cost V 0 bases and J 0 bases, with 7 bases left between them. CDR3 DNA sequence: TGCGCCAGCAGCTTGGAAGCGTCCTCCTACGAGCAGTACTTC. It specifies CASSLEASSYEQYF.

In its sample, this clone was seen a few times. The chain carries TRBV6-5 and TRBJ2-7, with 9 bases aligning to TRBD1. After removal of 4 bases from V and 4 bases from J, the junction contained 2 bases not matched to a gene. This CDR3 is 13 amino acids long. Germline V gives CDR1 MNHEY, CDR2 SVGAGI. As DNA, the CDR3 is TGTGCCAGCAGTTGGGGACAGGGTTACGAGCAGTACTTC. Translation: CASSWGQGYEQYF.

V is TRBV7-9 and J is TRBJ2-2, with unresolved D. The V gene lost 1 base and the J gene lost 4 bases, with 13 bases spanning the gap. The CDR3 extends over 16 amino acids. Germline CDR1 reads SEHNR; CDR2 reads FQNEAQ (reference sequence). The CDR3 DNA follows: TGTGCCAGCAGCTTAGTCTCCTTCACGGTCACCGGGGAGCTGTTTTTT. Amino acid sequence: CASSLVSFTVTGELFF.

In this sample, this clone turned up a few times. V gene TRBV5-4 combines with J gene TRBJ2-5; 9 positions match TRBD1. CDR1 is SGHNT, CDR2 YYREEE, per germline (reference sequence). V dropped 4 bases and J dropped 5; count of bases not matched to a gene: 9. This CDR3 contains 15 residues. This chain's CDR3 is CASSPGTGLVETQYF. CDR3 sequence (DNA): TGTGCCAGCAGCCCAGGGACAGGGCTGGTGGAGACCCAGTACTTC.